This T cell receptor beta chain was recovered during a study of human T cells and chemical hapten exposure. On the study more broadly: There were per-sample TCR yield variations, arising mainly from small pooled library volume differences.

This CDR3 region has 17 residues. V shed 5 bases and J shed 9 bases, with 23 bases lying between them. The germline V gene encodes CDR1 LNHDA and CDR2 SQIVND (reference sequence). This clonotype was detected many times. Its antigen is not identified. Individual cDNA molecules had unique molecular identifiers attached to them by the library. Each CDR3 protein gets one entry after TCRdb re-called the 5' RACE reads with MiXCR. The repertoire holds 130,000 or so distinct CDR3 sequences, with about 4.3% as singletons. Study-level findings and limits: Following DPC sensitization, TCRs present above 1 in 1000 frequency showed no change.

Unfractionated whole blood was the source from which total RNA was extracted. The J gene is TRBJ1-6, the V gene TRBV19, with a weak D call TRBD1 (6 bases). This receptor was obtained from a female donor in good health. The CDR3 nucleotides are TGTGCCAGTAGTGGAGCAGGAGGGGGGGCAGGCGGTTCACCCCTCCACTTT. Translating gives CASSGAGGGAGGSPLHF.